Following are 16 T cell receptor beta chains from one sample sequenced in a study of blood T cell repertoires in COVID-19. Produced via immunoSEQ multiplex PCR; TCRdb's table is partial and in-frame only. The data contain approximately 150,000 clones, approximately 88% of them singletons. The sample comprised peripheral blood. The receptors here all came from a woman in her forties or fifties with acute or convalescent COVID-19.

The chain is built from TRBV5-1 and TRBJ2-5; D remains ambiguous. This CDR3 region has 13 residues. The germline CDR1 and CDR2 sequences are SGHRS and YFSETQ. V was pared by 1 base and J by 9 bases, with 13 bases between. In DNA, the CDR3 is TGCGCCAGCAGCTTGACAGAGATTGTGGCCCAGTACTTC. Protein product: CASSLTEIVAQYF. Looking up the rest from reference TRBV5-1 and TRBJ2-5 gives the full variable domain: KAGVTQTPRYLIKTRGQQVTLSCSPISGHRSVSWYQQTPGQGLQFLFEYFSETQRNKGNFPGRFSGRQFSNSRSEMNVSTLELGDSALYLCASSLTEIVAQYFGPGTRLLVL.

The V and J genes are TRBV3-1 (or the pseudogene TRBV3-2) and TRBJ2-5, with 11 bases matching TRBD2. The V segment lost 2 bases and the J segment 3 bases; nucleotides outside the gene matches: 2. CDR1 and CDR2 (germline): LGHDT, YNNKEL (reference sequence). This CDR3 spans 15 amino acids. The CDR3 region is CASSQQGLAEETQYF. CDR3 sequence (DNA): TGTGCCAGCAGCCAACAGGGACTAGCGGAAGAGACCCAGTACTTC.

The V and J genes are TRBV6-5 and TRBJ2-6; TRBD1 aligns across 7 bases. The CDR3 contains 14 residues. Looked up from germline, CDR1 is MNHEY and CDR2 is SVGAGI. J lost 3 bases, V lost 8 bases, and 4 bases had no gene match. The CDR3 region is CASLRTGGANVLTF. The CDR3 DNA follows: TGTGCCAGCCTAAGGACAGGTGGGGCCAACGTCCTGACTTTC.

J is TRBJ1-1 and V is TRBV12-3 or TRBV12-4; possible D gene TRBD1, 6 bases. CDR3 length: 13 residues. V was clipped by 0 bases and J by 4 bases, with 6 bases between them. CDR3 bases: TGTGCCAGCAGTTTAGCACAGGGCACTGAAGCTTTCTTT. It codes for CASSLAQGTEAFF.

This clone was picked up one time. The CDR3 is CASSFRGSLDTGELFF. For the CDR3, the DNA is TGTGCCAGCAGTTTCCGGGGGAGTTTGGACACCGGGGAGCTGTTTTTT. V gene TRBV27 combines with J gene TRBJ2-2, with a weak D call TRBD2 (6 bases). The CDR3 totals 16 residues. The germline V gene has CDR1 MNHEY and CDR2 SMNVEV (reference sequence). V lost 3 bases to trimming and J lost 3 bases, with 14 bases between them.

This clone came up a few times. J is TRBJ2-7 and V is TRBV3-1 (or the pseudogene TRBV3-2), with TRBD1 identical over 7 bases. CDR3 length: 13 residues. J was trimmed by 0 bases and V by 10 bases; bases with no gene match: 6. Looked up from germline, CDR1 is LGHDT and CDR2 is YNNKEL (reference sequence). Here the CDR3 reads CATVDRVSYEQYF. Written as DNA, the CDR3 is TGTGCCACCGTCGACAGGGTCTCCTACGAGCAGTACTTC.

The V call is TRBV7-9, the J call TRBJ2-7; no clear D. The V and J ends lost 5 bases and 3 bases respectively, with 17 bases between them. The CDR3 loop spans 15 amino acids. Germline CDR1 reads SEHNR; CDR2 reads FQNEAQ (reference sequence). The CDR3 region has the DNA TGTGCCAGCAGCGCCAATCTAGGAGATCGCTACGAGCAGTACTTC. Translating it yields CASSANLGDRYEQYF. Drawing the rest from reference TRBV7-9 and TRBJ2-7, the complete variable domain is DTGVSQNPRHKITKRGQNVTFRCDPISEHNRLYWYRQTLGQGPEFLTYFQNEAQLEKSRLLSDRFSAERPKGSFSTLEIQRTEQGDSAMYLCASSANLGDRYEQYFGPGTRLTVT.

The chain links TRBV7-2 to TRBJ2-5; 7 nucleotides line up with TRBD2. CDR1 is SGHTA, CDR2 FQGNSA, per germline. CDR3 length: 13 residues. The V and J ends lost 6 bases and 5 bases, in that order; junction bases with no gene match: 6. The CDR3 loop reads CASRWREHETQYF. CDR3 nucleotides: TGTGCCAGCAGGTGGCGGGAGCACGAGACCCAGTACTTC.

The chain uses TRBV2 and TRBJ1-1, with TRBD1 as a possible D gene (6 bases). The germline CDR1 and CDR2 sequences are SNHLY and FYNNEI. The CDR3 has 13 residues. V was shortened by 7 bases and J by 5 bases, with 14 bases between the two germline ends. DNA for the CDR3: TGTGCCAGCATCCCGTCTAGGGGGACTGAAGCTTTCTTT. This translates into CASIPSRGTEAFF.

V gene TRBV9 combines with J gene TRBJ1-2; 9 positions match TRBD1. The CDR3 has 19 residues. In germline, CDR1 is SGDLS, CDR2 YYNGEE. J gave up 0 bases and V 0 bases, and 12 bases lay outside the gene matches. The CDR3, as DNA: TGTGCCAGCAGCGTAGGAGACCGGGACAGGGCCCCCTCTAACTATGGCTACACCTTC. Translating it yields CASSVGDRDRAPSNYGYTF.

The V and J genes are TRBV10-3 and TRBJ1-5, with a weak D call TRBD1 (6 bases). The CDR3 totals 15 residues. Trimming removed 4 bases at V and 3 bases at J, with 13 bases between. Germline lookup yields CDR1 ENHRY and CDR2 SYGVKD. In DNA, the CDR3 is TGTGCCATCAGTGGCGGACAGAGCCCCAATCAGCCCCAGCATTTT. Protein sequence: CAISGGQSPNQPQHF.

The V gene is TRBV2, the J gene TRBJ1-1; D is unresolved. This CDR3 is built from 13 residues. V dropped 7 bases and J dropped 3 bases, with 12 bases sitting between them. Germline V gene sequence: CDR1 SNHLY, CDR2 FYNNEI. This chain's CDR3 is CASKAGEYTEAFF. The CDR3 coding sequence is TGTGCCAGCAAGGCAGGCGAATACACTGAAGCTTTCTTT.

The CDR3 loop reads CAIRAGTASGNTIYF. For the CDR3, the DNA is TGTGCCATCAGGGCCGGGACAGCGTCTGGAAACACCATATATTTT. The rearrangement links TRBV10-3 to TRBJ1-3; 7 bases line up with TRBD1. The CDR3 consists of 15 residues. The germline gives CDR1 ENHRY, CDR2 SYGVKD. V trimming: 6 bases; J trimming: 1 base; junction bases outside the gene matches: 6.

The chain links TRBV7-9 to TRBJ2-1; TRBD2 agrees at 8 bases. V was clipped by 3 bases and J by 0 bases; unmatched bases: 7. Germline-derived CDR1 and CDR2 are SEHNR and FQNEAQ (reference sequence). This CDR3 contains 17 residues. CDR3 sequence reads: CASSFAGGLSSYNEQFF. In DNA, the CDR3 is TGTGCCAGCAGCTTCGCGGGAGGCTTGAGCTCCTACAATGAGCAGTTCTTC.

V usage is TRBV9 and J usage is TRBJ2-2, with D unresolved. The CDR3 extends over 13 amino acids. In germline, CDR1 is SGDLS, CDR2 YYNGEE. Between the trimmed V and J ends, which lost 0 bases and 4 bases, there was a span of 4 bases. The CDR3 DNA reads TGTGCCAGCAGCGTAGCAGTCACCGGGGAGCTGTTTTTT. Translated, it gives CASSVAVTGELFF.

The rearrangement links TRBV9 to TRBJ2-5, with TRBD1 matching 8 bases. This CDR3 is 16 amino acids long. The V and J ends lost 2 bases and 5 bases, in that order; junction bases with no gene match: 11. Germline CDR1 SGDLS, CDR2 YYNGEE. For the CDR3, the DNA is TGTGCCAGCAGCGTCCCTAAGGACAGGGTCAGGGAGACCCAGTACTTC. Its protein is CASSVPKDRVRETQYF.